A single sample gave rise to the 19 T cell receptor beta chains below, sequenced in a study of blood T cell repertoires in COVID-19. Repertoires were generated with immunoSEQ multiplex PCR, while TCRdb's copy carries only in-frame clones and drops some. The table shows over 130,000 clones, with approximately 88% occurring only once. Sequenced input: peripheral blood. These receptors all come from a human donor in a cohort sampled during active COVID-19.

The chain joins TRBV19 to TRBJ2-7, with D maybe TRBD1 (5 bases). Trimming pared 5 bases from V and 6 bases from J, leaving 14 bases between. The CDR3 has 13 residues. Germline-derived CDR1 and CDR2 are LNHDA and SQIVND (reference sequence). In DNA form, the CDR3 reads TGTGCCAGTAGTGGATCCAGGGTCGGCGAGCAGTACTTC. Protein product: CASSGSRVGEQYF.

The V and J genes are TRBV6-1 and TRBJ1-2; TRBD1 might be the D (6 bases). V was clipped by 0 bases and J by 5 bases, with 10 bases between them. CDR3 length equals 14 residues. Germline values: CDR1 MNHNS, CDR2 SASEGT. The DNA for the CDR3 is TGTGCCAGCAGTGAAGCGCAGGGGAAGTATGGCTACACCTTC. This codes for CASSEAQGKYGYTF.

The genes are TRBV4-1 and TRBJ1-5, with 9 bases fitting TRBD1. V was clipped by 2 bases and J by 6 bases; unmatched bases: 5. Germline V lookup: CDR1 MGHRA, CDR2 YSYEKL. This CDR3 spans 15 amino acids. CDR3 residues: CASSQQQGAGQPQHF. The CDR3 DNA reads TGCGCCAGCAGCCAACAACAGGGGGCCGGTCAGCCCCAGCATTTT.

As DNA, the CDR3 is TGTGCCAGCAGTGACCGAGCACAGGGGGACGAGCAGTACTTC. Amino acids: CASSDRAQGDEQYF. The gene calls are TRBV25-1 and TRBJ2-7; 8 bases align to TRBD1. V was clipped by 3 bases and J by 5 bases; unmatched bases: 6. CDR1 is MGHDK, CDR2 SYGVNS, per germline. The CDR3 runs 14 residues.

The J gene is TRBJ2-6, the V gene TRBV6-2 or TRBV6-3, with D perhaps TRBD2 (5 bases). The CDR3 is made up of 16 amino acids. The V end was cut by 4 bases, the J end by 3 bases, with 13 bases between. Germline-derived CDR1 and CDR2 are MNHEY and SVGEGT. The CDR3, as DNA: TGTGCCAGCAGTTTTTGGCGTCGGGATGGGGCCAACGTCCTGACTTTC. Amino acid sequence: CASSFWRRDGANVLTF.

The V gene is TRBV7-6, the J gene TRBJ2-7, with 8 bases that match TRBD1. After removal of 1 base from V and 2 bases from J, the junction contained 4 bases not matched to a gene. The CDR3 runs to 15 residues. Germline V gene sequence: CDR1 SGHVS, CDR2 FNYEAQ. The CDR3 DNA reads as TGTGCCAGCAGCTTAGGGACAGGGCAACCCTACGAGCAGTACTTC. Encoded protein: CASSLGTGQPYEQYF.

This clone appeared a few times. This chain joins TRBV27 and TRBJ2-5; 7 bases align to TRBD2. Germline V CDR1 and CDR2: MNHEY, SMNVEV (reference sequence). Unmatched junction bases numbered 8, after V lost 3 bases and J lost 4 bases. The CDR3 runs 15 residues. DNA of the CDR3: TGTGCCAGCAGTTTCGGGGGGACGGTTGGAGAGACCCAGTACTTC. It codes for CASSFGGTVGETQYF.

V and J are TRBV19 and TRBJ1-6, with D possibly matching TRBD1 (6 bases). The germline CDR1 and CDR2 sequences are LNHDA and SQIVND (reference sequence). V was trimmed by 7 bases and J by 4 bases, leaving 17 bases between them. The CDR3 is 16 amino acids. The CDR3 is CASTRGTTSYNSPLHF. DNA of the CDR3: TGTGCCAGTACGAGGGGGACAACGTCGTATAATTCACCCCTCCACTTT.

CDR3 protein: CSVVIQGVDQPQHF. CDR3 in DNA: TGCAGCGTTGTTATACAAGGGGTAGATCAGCCCCAGCATTTT. The chain is built from TRBV29-1 and TRBJ1-5, with D tentatively TRBD1 (5 bases). V lost 4 bases and J lost 5, with 15 bases in between. CDR3 length: 14 amino acids. CDR1 and CDR2 from the germline V gene are SQVTM and ANQGSEA.

This chain connects TRBV5-4 to TRBJ1-2; a weak D match, TRBD1 (5 bases). Trimming took off 1 base at V and 0 bases at J, with 10 bases between the two ends. This CDR3 region has 15 residues. Germline V gene sequence: CDR1 SGHNT, CDR2 YYREEE (reference sequence). The CDR3 protein is CASSLTTGANYGYTF. DNA for the CDR3: TGTGCCAGCAGCTTGACCACAGGTGCTAACTATGGCTACACCTTC.

This chain uses TRBV18 with TRBJ2-2; D gene ambiguous. Looked up from germline, CDR1 is KGHSH and CDR2 is LQKENI. The CDR3 is 17 amino acids. V was shortened by 3 bases and J by 0 bases, with 14 bases between the two germline ends. The CDR3 DNA reads as TGTGCCAGCTCACCTTCGTGGAGCAAGACGAACACCGGGGAGCTGTTTTTT. This codes for CASSPSWSKTNTGELFF.

The V gene is TRBV30, the J gene TRBJ1-5; D is uncertain. The ends were cut back, 3 bases at V and 5 bases at J, with 17 bases in the middle. Germline CDR1 reads GTSNPN; CDR2 reads SVGIG (reference sequence). This CDR3 is 15 amino acids long. This CDR3 reads CAWSRRGDRDQPQHF. CDR3 DNA: TGTGCCTGGAGCCGGCGCGGGGATAGGGATCAGCCCCAGCATTTT.

V and J are TRBV5-4 and TRBJ2-4, with 8 bases fitting TRBD2. After removal of 1 base from V and 0 bases from J, the junction contained 6 bases not matched to a gene. CDR1 is SGHNT, CDR2 YYREEE, per germline (reference sequence). The CDR3 has 17 amino acids. CDR3 residues: CASSLRGGQLAKNIQYF. The CDR3 nucleotides are TGTGCCAGCAGCTTGCGGGGGGGTCAGCTAGCCAAAAACATTCAGTACTTC.

The chain links TRBV15 to TRBJ2-1; a possible D gene is TRBD2 (6 bases). Trimming took 4 bases from V and 5 from J, leaving 15 bases between them. CDR3 length: 15 residues. Germline loops: CDR1 LNHNV, CDR2 YYDKDF (reference sequence). The CDR3 is CATSIRRDLDNEQFF. The DNA of the CDR3 is TGTGCCACCAGCATCCGGCGGGACCTTGACAATGAGCAGTTCTTC. Full variable domain (outside the CDR3, taken from reference TRBV15 and TRBJ2-1): DAMVIQNPRYQVTQFGKPVTLSCSQTLNHNVMYWYQQKSSQAPKLLFHYYDKDFNNEADTPDNFQSRRPNTSFCFLDIRSPGLGDTAMYLCATSIRRDLDNEQFFGPGTRLTVL.

In DNA, the CDR3 is TGTGCCAGCAGCTTAGCGGGGGGGCTATGGAATGAGCAGTTCTTC. Its protein is CASSLAGGLWNEQFF. The chain couples TRBV14 to TRBJ2-1, with 11 bases fitting TRBD2. V lost 5 bases, J lost 7 bases, and 7 bases stayed unmatched. The germline CDR1 and CDR2 sequences are SGHDN and FVKESK. The CDR3 is 15 residues long.

The chain is built from TRBV10-1 and TRBJ2-2, with 7 bases aligning to TRBD1. The CDR3 is 14 residues long. V shed 6 bases, J shed 4 bases, and the junction held 5 bases outside the gene matches. The germline V gene has CDR1 WNHNN and CDR2 SYGVQD (reference sequence). The CDR3 region is CASSPNRGTGELFF. CDR3 bases: TGCGCCAGCAGCCCCAACAGGGGCACCGGGGAGCTGTTTTTT.

This clone has at least ten counts. J is TRBJ2-7 and V is TRBV4-1, with 8 bases aligning to TRBD1. The CDR3 covers 15 residues. Trimming took 3 bases from V and 4 from J; bases not matched to a gene: 8. Germline V gene lookup returns CDR1 MGHRA and CDR2 YSYEKL. CDR3 DNA: TGCGCCAGCAGCCACGGAGGGGGACAGGAGTACGAGCAGTACTTC. It encodes CASSHGGGQEYEQYF.

The V and J genes are TRBV5-6 and TRBJ2-1, with a possible D match to TRBD1 (6 bases). Germline CDR1 SGHDT, CDR2 YYEEEE. V dropped 0 bases and J dropped 0 bases, with 13 bases sitting between them. The CDR3 is made up of 17 amino acids. CDR3 bases: TGTGCCAGCAGCTTGGTTCGAGACAGGTACTCCTACAATGAGCAGTTCTTC. Amino acid sequence: CASSLVRDRYSYNEQFF.

The rearrangement links TRBV6-1 to TRBJ1-1, with no clear D. The CDR3 has 16 residues. Per the germline V gene, CDR1 is MNHNS and CDR2 is SASEGT. Trimming removed 2 bases at V and 4 bases at J, with 17 bases between. The CDR3 coding sequence is TGTGCCAGCAGTGAACCGGCGGGTGGGGTACGCACTGAAGCTTTCTTT. Its translation is CASSEPAGGVRTEAFF.